This T cell receptor beta chain is from a study of early T cells in non-severe SARS-CoV-2 infection. V dropped 5 bases and J dropped 0; count of bases not matched to a gene: 4. Germline V gene lookup returns CDR1 SGHNT and CDR2 YENEEA. The CDR3 contains 15 residues. Tagging with unique molecular identifiers was applied to individual cDNA molecules. In TCRdb, the 5' RACE reads were re-called with MiXCR into one record per CDR3 protein. The table lists 40,000 to 55,000 distinct CDR3 sequences, 6% to 7% of them singletons. This clonotype was seen only a few times. Material: whole blood, obtained at baseline. This TCR came from an adult who was a healthcare worker with PCR-confirmed SARS-CoV-2 infection or an uninfected control (not recorded which). The chain has TRBV11-3 and TRBJ2-1; 7 positions agree with TRBD1. CDR3 DNA sequence: TGTGCCAGCAGCCCGACAGGGAGCTCCTACAATGAGCAGTTCTTC. Protein sequence: CASSPTGSSYNEQFF.